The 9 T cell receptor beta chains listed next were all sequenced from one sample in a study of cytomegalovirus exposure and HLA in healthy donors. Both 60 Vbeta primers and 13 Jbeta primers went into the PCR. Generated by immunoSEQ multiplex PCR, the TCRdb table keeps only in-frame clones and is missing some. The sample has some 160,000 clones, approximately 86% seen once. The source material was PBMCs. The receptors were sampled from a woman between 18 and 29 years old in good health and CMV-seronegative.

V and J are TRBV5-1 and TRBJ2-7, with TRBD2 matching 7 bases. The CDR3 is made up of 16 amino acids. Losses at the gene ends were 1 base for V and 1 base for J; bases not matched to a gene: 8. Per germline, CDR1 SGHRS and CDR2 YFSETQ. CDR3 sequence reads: CASSLNVLAVSYEQYF. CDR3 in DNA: TGCGCCAGCAGCTTGAACGTCCTAGCGGTTTCCTACGAGCAGTACTTC.

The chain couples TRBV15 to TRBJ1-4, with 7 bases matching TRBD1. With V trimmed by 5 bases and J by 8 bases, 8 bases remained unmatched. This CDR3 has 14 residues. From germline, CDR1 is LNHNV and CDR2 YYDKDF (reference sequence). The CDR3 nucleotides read TGTGCCACCAGCTCTCCCGACAGGGCGGAAAAACTGTTTTTT. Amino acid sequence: CATSSPDRAEKLFF.

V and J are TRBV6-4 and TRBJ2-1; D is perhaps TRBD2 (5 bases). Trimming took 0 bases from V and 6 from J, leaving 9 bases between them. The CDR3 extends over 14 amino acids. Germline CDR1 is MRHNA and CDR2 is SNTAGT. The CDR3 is CASSDSPGSNEQFF. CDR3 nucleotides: TGTGCCAGCAGTGACTCACCGGGGTCCAATGAGCAGTTCTTC.

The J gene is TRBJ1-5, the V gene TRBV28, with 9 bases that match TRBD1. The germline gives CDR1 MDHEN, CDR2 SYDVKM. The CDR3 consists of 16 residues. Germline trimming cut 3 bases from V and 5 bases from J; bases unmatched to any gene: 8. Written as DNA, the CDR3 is TGTGCCAGCAGTTTCCCGGGACAGGGAGGGGATCAGCCCCAGCATTTT. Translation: CASSFPGQGGDQPQHF. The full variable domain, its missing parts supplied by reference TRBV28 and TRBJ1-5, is DVKVTQSSRYLVKRTGEKVFLECVQDMDHENMFWYRQDPGLGLRLIYFSYDVKMKEKGDIPEGYSVSREKKERFSLILESASTNQTSMYLCASSFPGQGGDQPQHFGDGTRLSIL.

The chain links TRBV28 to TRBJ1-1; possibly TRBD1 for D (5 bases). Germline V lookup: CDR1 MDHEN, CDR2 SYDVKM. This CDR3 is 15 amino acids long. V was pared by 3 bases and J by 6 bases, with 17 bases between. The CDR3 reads CASSLPPHGGAEAFF. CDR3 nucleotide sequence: TGTGCCAGCAGTTTGCCACCCCACGGAGGGGCTGAAGCTTTCTTT.

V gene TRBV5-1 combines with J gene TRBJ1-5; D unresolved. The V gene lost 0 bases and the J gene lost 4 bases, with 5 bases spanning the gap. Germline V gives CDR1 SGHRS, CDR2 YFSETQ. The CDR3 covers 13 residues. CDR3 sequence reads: CASSLALNQPQHF. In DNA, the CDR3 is TGCGCCAGCAGCTTGGCCTTGAATCAGCCCCAGCATTTT.

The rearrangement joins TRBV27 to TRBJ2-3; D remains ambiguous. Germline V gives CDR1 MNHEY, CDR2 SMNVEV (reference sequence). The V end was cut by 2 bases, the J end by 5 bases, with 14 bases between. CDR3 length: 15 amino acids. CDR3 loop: CASSLRPSPGDTQYF. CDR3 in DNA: TGTGCCAGCAGTTTACGGCCCTCGCCGGGAGATACGCAGTATTTT.

CDR3 loop: CAAQRGGRNQPQHF. For the CDR3, the DNA is TGTGCCGCCCAGCGGGGGGGGAGAAATCAGCCCCAGCATTTT. This chain connects TRBV28 to TRBJ1-5, with a weak D call TRBD1 (5 bases). Per germline, CDR1 MDHEN and CDR2 SYDVKM. The CDR3 sequence is 14 residues long. The germline V and J ends were trimmed by 11 bases and 4 bases, with 18 bases remaining between them.

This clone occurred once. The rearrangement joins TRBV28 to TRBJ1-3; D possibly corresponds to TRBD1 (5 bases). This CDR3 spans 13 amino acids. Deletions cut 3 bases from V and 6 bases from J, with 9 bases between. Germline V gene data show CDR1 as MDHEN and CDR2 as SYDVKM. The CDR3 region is CASSFPGQNTIYF. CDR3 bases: TGTGCCAGCAGTTTTCCAGGACAAAACACCATATATTTT. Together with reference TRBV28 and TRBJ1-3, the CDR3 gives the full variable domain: DVKVTQSSRYLVKRTGEKVFLECVQDMDHENMFWYRQDPGLGLRLIYFSYDVKMKEKGDIPEGYSVSREKKERFSLILESASTNQTSMYLCASSFPGQNTIYFGEGSWLTVV.